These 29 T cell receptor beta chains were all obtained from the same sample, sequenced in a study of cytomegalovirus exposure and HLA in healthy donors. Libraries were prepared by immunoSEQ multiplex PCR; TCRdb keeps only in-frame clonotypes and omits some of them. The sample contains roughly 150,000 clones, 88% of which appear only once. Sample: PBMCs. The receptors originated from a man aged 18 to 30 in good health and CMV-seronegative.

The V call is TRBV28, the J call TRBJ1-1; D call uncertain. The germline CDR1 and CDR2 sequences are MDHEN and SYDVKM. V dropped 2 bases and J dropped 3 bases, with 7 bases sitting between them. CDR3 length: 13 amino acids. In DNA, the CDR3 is TGTGCCAGCAGTTTACCGGGATACACTGAAGCTTTCTTT. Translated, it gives CASSLPGYTEAFF.

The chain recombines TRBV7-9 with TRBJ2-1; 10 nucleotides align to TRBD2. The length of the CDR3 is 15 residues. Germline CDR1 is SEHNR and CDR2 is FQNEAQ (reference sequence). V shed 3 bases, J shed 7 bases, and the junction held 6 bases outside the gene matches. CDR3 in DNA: TGTGCCAGCAGCTTCTTGGGGACTAGCGTTAATGAGCAGTTCTTC. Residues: CASSFLGTSVNEQFF.

In DNA, the CDR3 is TGTGCCAGCAGCTCTGGACAGGACCTTGCAGCTTTCTTT. Translating gives CASSSGQDLAAFF. V and J are TRBV13 and TRBJ1-1, with TRBD1 matching over 7 bases. Germline V gene data show CDR1 as PRHDT and CDR2 as FYEKMQ (reference sequence). Trimming took 4 bases from V and 10 from J; bases not matched to a gene: 9. The CDR3 spans 13 residues.

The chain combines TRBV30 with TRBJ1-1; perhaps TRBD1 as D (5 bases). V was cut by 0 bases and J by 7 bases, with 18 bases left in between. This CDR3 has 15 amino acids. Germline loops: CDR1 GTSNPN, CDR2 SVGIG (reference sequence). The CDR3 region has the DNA TGTGCCTGGAGTGTACATAAGACAGTTCAAGTTGAAGCTTTCTTT. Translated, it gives CAWSVHKTVQVEAFF.

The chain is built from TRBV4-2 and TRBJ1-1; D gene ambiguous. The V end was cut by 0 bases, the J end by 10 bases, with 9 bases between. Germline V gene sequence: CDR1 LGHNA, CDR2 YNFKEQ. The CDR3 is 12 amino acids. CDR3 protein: CASSQETPGAFF. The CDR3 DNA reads TGTGCCAGCAGCCAAGAGACCCCGGGAGCTTTCTTT.

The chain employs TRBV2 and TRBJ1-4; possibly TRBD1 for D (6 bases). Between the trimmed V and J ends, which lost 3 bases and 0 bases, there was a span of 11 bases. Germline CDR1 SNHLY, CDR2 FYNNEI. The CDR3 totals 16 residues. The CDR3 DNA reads TGTGCCAGCAGTGATGAGGGGGAGACAACTAATGAAAAACTGTTTTTT. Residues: CASSDEGETTNEKLFF. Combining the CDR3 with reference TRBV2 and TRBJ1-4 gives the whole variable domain EPEVTQTPSHQVTQMGQEVILRCVPISNHLYFYWYRQILGQKVEFLVSFYNNEISEKSEIFDDQFSVERPDGSNFTLKIRSTKLEDSAMYFCASSDEGETTNEKLFFGSGTQLSVL.

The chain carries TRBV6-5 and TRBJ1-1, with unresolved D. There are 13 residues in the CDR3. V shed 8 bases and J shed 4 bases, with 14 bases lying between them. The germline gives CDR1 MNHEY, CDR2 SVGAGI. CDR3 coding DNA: TGTGCCAGCTCCCTAGCCGGGTCCACTGAAGCTTTCTTT. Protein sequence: CASSLAGSTEAFF.

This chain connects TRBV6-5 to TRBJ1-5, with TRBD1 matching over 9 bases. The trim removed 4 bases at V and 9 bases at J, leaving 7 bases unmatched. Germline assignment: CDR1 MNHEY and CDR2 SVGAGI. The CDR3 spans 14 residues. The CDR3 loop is CASSWDRDLLPQHF. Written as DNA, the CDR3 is TGTGCCAGCAGTTGGGACAGGGACTTGCTGCCCCAGCATTTT.

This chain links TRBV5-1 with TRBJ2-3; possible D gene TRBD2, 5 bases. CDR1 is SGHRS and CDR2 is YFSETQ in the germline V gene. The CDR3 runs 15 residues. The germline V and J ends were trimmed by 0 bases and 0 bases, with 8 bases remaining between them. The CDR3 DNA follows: TGCGCCAGCAGCTTGGGGACTCCAAGCACAGATACGCAGTATTTT. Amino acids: CASSLGTPSTDTQYF.

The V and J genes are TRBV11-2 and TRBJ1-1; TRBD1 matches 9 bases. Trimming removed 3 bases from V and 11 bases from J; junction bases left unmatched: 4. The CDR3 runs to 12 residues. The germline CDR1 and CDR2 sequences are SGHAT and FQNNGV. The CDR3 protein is CASSLGQGGAFF. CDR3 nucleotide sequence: TGTGCCAGCAGCTTGGGACAGGGAGGGGCTTTCTTT.

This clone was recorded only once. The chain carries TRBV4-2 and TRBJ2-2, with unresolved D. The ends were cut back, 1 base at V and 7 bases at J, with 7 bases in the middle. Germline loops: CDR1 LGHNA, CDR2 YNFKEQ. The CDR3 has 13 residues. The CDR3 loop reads CASSQGSSGELFF. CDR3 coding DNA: TGTGCCAGCAGCCAAGGGAGTAGCGGGGAGCTGTTTTTT.

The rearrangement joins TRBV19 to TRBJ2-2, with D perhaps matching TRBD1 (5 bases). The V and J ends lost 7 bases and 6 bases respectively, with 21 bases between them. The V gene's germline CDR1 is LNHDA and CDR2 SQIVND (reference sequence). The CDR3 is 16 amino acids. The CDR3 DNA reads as TGTGCCAGTATCCCGTCATCAGGGTTGGGTTCCGGGGAGCTGTTTTTT. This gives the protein CASIPSSGLGSGELFF.

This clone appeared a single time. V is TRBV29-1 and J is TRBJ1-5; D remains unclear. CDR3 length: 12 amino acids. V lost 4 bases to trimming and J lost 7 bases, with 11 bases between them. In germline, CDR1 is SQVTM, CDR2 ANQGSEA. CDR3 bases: TGCAGCGTTGGAAACGGGTGGCAGCCCCAGCATTTT. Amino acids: CSVGNGWQPQHF.

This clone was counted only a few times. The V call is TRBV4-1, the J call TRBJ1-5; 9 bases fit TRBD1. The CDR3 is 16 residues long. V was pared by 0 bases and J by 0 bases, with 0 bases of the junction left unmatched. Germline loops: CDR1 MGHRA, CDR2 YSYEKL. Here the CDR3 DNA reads TGCGCCAGCAGCCAAGAACAGGGGGCTAGCAATCAGCCCCAGCATTTT. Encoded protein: CASSQEQGASNQPQHF.

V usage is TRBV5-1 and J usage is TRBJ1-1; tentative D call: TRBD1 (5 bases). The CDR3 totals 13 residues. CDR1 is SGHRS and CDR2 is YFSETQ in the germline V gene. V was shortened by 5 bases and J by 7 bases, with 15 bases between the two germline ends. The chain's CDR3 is CASRRPIDSEAFF. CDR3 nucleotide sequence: TGCGCCAGCAGAAGACCAATAGACAGTGAAGCTTTCTTT. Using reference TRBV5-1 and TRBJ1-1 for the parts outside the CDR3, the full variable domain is KAGVTQTPRYLIKTRGQQVTLSCSPISGHRSVSWYQQTPGQGLQFLFEYFSETQRNKGNFPGRFSGRQFSNSRSEMNVSTLELGDSALYLCASRRPIDSEAFFGQGTRLTVV.

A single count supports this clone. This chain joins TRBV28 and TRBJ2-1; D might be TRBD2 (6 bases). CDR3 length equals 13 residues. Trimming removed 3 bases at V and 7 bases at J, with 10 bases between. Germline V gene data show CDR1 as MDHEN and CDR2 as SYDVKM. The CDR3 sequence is CASSLVAGNEQFF. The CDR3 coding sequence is TGTGCCAGCAGTTTGGTGGCGGGGAATGAGCAGTTCTTC.

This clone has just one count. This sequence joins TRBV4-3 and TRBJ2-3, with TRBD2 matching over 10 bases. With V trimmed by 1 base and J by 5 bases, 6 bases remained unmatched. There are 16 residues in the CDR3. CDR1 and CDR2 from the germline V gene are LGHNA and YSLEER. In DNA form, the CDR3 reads TGCGCCAGCAGCCAAGGGACTAGCGGATTGCTAGATACGCAGTATTTT. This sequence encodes CASSQGTSGLLDTQYF.

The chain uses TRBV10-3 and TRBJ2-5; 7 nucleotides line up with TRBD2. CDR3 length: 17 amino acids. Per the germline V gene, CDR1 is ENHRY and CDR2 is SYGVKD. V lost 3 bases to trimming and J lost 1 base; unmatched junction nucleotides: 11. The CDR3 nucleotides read TGTGCCATCAGTGACGTTTCTAGCGGAGGTCGCCAAGAGACCCAGTACTTC. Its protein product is CAISDVSSGGRQETQYF.

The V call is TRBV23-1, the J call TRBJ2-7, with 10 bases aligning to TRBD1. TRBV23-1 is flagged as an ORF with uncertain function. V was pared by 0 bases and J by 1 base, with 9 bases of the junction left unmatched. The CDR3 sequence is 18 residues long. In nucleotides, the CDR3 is TGCGCCAGCAGTCAATCGCAAAAGGACAGGGGGGCTTCCTACGAGCAGTACGTC. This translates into CASSQSQKDRGASYEQYV.

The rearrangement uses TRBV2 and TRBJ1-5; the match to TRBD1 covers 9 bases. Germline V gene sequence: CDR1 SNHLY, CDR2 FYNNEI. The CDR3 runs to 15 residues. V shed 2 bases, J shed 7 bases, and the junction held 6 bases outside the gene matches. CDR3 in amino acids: CASSETGGGGQPQHF. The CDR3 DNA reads TGTGCCAGCAGTGAAACAGGGGGCGGCGGGCAGCCCCAGCATTTT.

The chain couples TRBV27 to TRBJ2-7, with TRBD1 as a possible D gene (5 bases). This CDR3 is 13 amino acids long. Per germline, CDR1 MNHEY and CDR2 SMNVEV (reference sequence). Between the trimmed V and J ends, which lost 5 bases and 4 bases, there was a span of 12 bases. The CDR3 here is CASSTGFAYEQYF. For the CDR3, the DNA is TGTGCCAGCAGTACAGGTTTCGCGTACGAGCAGTACTTC.

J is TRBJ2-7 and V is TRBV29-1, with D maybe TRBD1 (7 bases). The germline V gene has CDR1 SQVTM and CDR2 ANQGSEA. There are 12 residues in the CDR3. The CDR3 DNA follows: TGCACAGGACGGCGGGACAGCCCCACTGAGTACGTC. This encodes CTGRRDSPTEYV.

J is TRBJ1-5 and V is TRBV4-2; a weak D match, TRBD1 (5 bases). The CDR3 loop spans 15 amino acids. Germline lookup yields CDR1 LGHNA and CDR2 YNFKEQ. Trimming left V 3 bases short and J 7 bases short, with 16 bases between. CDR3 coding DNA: TGTGCCAGCAGCCACGACGGGACCGGGAGGCAGCCCCAGCATTTT. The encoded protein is CASSHDGTGRQPQHF.

The CDR3 region has the DNA TGTGCCAGCAGGGCAGGGGGTGAGGGCTACACCTTC. Translated: CASRAGGEGYTF. The chain is built from TRBV6-5 and TRBJ1-2; 7 bases line up with TRBD1. Losses at the gene ends were 6 bases for V and 8 bases for J; bases not matched to a gene: 6. The CDR3 length is 12 residues. CDR1 and CDR2 (germline): MNHEY, SVGAGI.

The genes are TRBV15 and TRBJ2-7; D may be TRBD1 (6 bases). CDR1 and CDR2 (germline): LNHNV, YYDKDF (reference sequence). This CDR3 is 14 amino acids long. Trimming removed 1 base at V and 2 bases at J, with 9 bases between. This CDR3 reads CATSRAQGTYEQYF. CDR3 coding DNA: TGTGCCACCAGCAGAGCACAGGGTACCTACGAGCAGTACTTC. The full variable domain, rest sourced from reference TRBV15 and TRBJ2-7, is DAMVIQNPRYQVTQFGKPVTLSCSQTLNHNVMYWYQQKSSQAPKLLFHYYDKDFNNEADTPDNFQSRRPNTSFCFLDIRSPGLGDTAMYLCATSRAQGTYEQYFGPGTRLTVT.

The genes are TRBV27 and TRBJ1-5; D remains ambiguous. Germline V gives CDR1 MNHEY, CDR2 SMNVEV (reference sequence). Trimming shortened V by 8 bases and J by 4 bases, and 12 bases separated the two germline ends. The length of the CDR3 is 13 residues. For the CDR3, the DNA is TGTGCCAGCTCGTGGGCCCTGAATCAGCCCCAGCATTTT. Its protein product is CASSWALNQPQHF.

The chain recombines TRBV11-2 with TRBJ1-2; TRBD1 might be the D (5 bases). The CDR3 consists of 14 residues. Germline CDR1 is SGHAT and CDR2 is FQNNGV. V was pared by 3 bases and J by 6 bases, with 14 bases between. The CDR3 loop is CASSFHSRANGYTF. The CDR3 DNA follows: TGTGCCAGCAGCTTCCACAGCAGGGCTAATGGCTACACCTTC.

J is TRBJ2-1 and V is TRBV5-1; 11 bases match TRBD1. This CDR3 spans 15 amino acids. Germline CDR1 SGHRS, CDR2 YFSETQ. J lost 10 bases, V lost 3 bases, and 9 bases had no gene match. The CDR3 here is CASSSTGQGAREQFF. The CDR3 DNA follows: TGCGCCAGCAGCTCCACCGGACAGGGGGCAAGGGAGCAGTTCTTC. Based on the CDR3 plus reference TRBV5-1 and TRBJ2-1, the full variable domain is KAGVTQTPRYLIKTRGQQVTLSCSPISGHRSVSWYQQTPGQGLQFLFEYFSETQRNKGNFPGRFSGRQFSNSRSEMNVSTLELGDSALYLCASSSTGQGAREQFFGPGTRLTVL.

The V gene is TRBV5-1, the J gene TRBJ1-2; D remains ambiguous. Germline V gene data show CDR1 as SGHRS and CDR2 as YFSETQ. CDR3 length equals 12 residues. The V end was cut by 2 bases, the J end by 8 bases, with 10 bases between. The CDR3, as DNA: TGCGCCAGCAGCTTATCAGCGGGAGGCTACACCTTC. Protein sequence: CASSLSAGGYTF.